The 7 T cell receptor beta chains listed next were all sequenced from one sample in a study of blood T cells in healthy people across ages (dated by TCRdb to between 2014 and 2017). The protocol used for the library was 5' RACE. The data were produced on an Illumina HiSeq 2500. A second PCR of roughly 7 to 11 cycles was performed with a sample-barcoded 5' primer and a J-beta primer mix. Using fastp trimming at Q25 and MiXCR clonotype assembly, TCRdb reanalyzed the public sequencing data and kept in-frame beta chains. Under each unique CDR3 protein, matching rows form one entry showing the most common genes and DNA. The sample contains 450,000 to 700,000 distinct CDR3 sequences, 27% of them found a single time. The top ten clones comprise 15% to 20% of the sample. Sequencing input: blood. These receptors were taken from a woman between 70 and 85 years old in good health.

The rearrangement links TRBV9 to TRBJ2-4; D is possibly TRBD2 (6 bases). Trimming left V 4 bases short and J 12 bases short, with 20 bases between. CDR1 is SGDLS and CDR2 is YYNGEE in the germline V gene. The CDR3 runs to 14 residues. The CDR3 DNA reads as TGTGCCAGCAGCCCCGGGGGTGCCAATAGCACTCAGTACTTC. It specifies CASSPGGANSTQYF.

This clonotype occurred a few times. At one of its ends the junction is not consistent with the germline gene, which may arise from a read error. The chain recombines TRBV19 with TRBJ1-2; 9 nucleotides match TRBD1. Germline CDR1 reads LNHDA; CDR2 reads SQIVND (reference sequence). The CDR3 spans 15 residues. The CDR3 DNA is TGTGCCAGCAGTACGAGGGACAGGGAGGGCTATGGCTACACCTTC. It translates to CASSTRDREGYGYTF.

The rearrangement joins TRBV20-1 to TRBJ2-1; D is ambiguous. Germline values: CDR1 DFQATT, CDR2 SNEGSKA (reference sequence). V was pared by 8 bases and J by 7 bases, with 24 bases between. This CDR3 has 15 residues. CDR3 loop: CSWETLNTLGNEQFF. The CDR3 nucleotides read TGCAGTTGGGAAACGCTAAACACTCTAGGTAATGAGCAGTTCTTC.

This clonotype was observed a few times. The chain couples TRBV29-1 to TRBJ1-5, with D maybe TRBD1 (5 bases). Germline CDR1 and CDR2: SQVTM and ANQGSEA. The CDR3 is 13 residues long. V lost 4 bases to trimming and J lost 7 bases, with 14 bases between them. This CDR3 is CSVVRGPGQPQHF. For the CDR3, the DNA is TGCAGCGTTGTTCGGGGCCCCGGCCAGCCCCAGCATTTT.

This clonotype turned up a few times. The gene calls are TRBV5-1 and TRBJ2-5, with a weak D call TRBD1 (6 bases). V was trimmed by 1 base and J by 4 bases, leaving 17 bases between them. The CDR3 spans 16 residues. Germline CDR1 reads SGHRS; CDR2 reads YFSETQ. The CDR3 DNA reads TGCGCCAGCAGCTTGTTGTCCAGGGGAGTATCAGAGACCCAGTACTTC. It is translated as CASSLLSRGVSETQYF.

This clonotype occurred a few times. The chain joins TRBV29-1 to TRBJ2-5; 9 nucleotides agree with TRBD2. The closer fit of TRBJ2-1 to the DNA end suggests the J call may be wrong. The CDR3 totals 13 residues. Germline CDR1 is SQVTM and CDR2 is ANQGSEA. CDR3 sequence: CSVATSGGIEQFF. Here the CDR3 DNA reads TGCAGCGTTGCTACCAGCGGGGGGATTGAGCAGTTCTTC.

The V and J genes are TRBV5-1 and TRBJ2-7; D perhaps matches TRBD1 (6 bases). The CDR3 contains 13 residues. V was trimmed by 3 bases and J by 4 bases, leaving 11 bases between them. The germline gives CDR1 SGHRS, CDR2 YFSETQ. CDR3 residues: CASSSMDSYEQYF. The CDR3, as DNA: TGCGCCAGCAGCTCCATGGACAGTTACGAGCAGTACTTC.